Listed below are T cell receptor beta chains from one sample, sequenced in a study of graft-versus-host responses after intestinal transplantation. The assay was immunoSEQ multiplex PCR, and TCRdb's table has in-frame clones only and misses some. Counted here are 40,000 to 55,000 clones, 84% occurring once; the ten biggest clones make up about 0.42%. These receptors' targets are unknown. The sample consisted of unstimulated CD4+ T cells sorted from spleen or lymph node cells, taken before transplant. Receptor source: a human donor who was the organ donor for an intestinal transplant. CDR3s leave out the opening cysteine and the closing phenylalanine or tryptophan. Size values are once, few and many counts, or a class for expanded clones, and some rows have none.

clone size: NA; V gene: TRBV18; J gene: TRBJ2-2; CDR3 protein: ASSPLFGPGELF
clone size: NA; V gene: TRBV5-4; J gene: TRBJ1-2; CDR3 protein: ASSKRQGFNYGYT
clone size: NA; V gene: TRBV11-1; J gene: TRBJ2-7; CDR3 protein: ASSLRTSGISSYEQY
clone size: NA; V gene: TRBV4-3; J gene: TRBJ1-2; CDR3 protein: ASSQDHFEITGGYT
clone size: few; V gene: TRBV4-1; J gene: TRBJ2-5; CDR3 protein: ASSQDPELAGARETQY
clone size: NA; V gene: TRBV5-1; J gene: TRBJ2-2; CDR3 protein: ASSFYTGELF
clone size: NA; V gene: TRBV2; J gene: TRBJ2-1; CDR3 protein: ASSELGDRSSYNEQF
clone size: NA; V gene: TRBV27; J gene: TRBJ1-1; CDR3 protein: ASSFLTDTEAF
clone size: NA; V gene: TRBV11-3; J gene: TRBJ1-5; CDR3 protein: ASSYGTGGNQPQH
clone size: NA; V gene: TRBV4-3; J gene: TRBJ2-2; CDR3 protein: ASSQRSNTGELF
clone size: NA; V gene: TRBV2; J gene: TRBJ2-2; CDR3 protein: ASIYTSNTGELF
clone size: NA; V gene: TRBV19; J gene: TRBJ2-5; CDR3 protein: ASSDTHWETQY
clone size: few; V gene: TRBV9; J gene: TRBJ2-7; CDR3 protein: ASSSSGGSSYEQY
clone size: NA; V gene: TRBV19; J gene: TRBJ2-2; CDR3 protein: ASSALGPPGELF
clone size: few; V gene: TRBV5-8; J gene: TRBJ1-1; CDR3 protein: ASSPKASSNTEAF
clone size: NA; V gene: TRBV27; J gene: TRBJ1-2; CDR3 protein: ASSPATSRDGYT
clone size: few; V gene: TRBV6-1; J gene: TRBJ2-2; CDR3 protein: ASSTGTGGTGELF
clone size: NA; V gene: TRBV6-1; J gene: TRBJ1-2; CDR3 protein: ASSELRPGQGGNGYT
clone size: NA; V gene: TRBV25-1; J gene: TRBJ1-5; CDR3 protein: ASGWTGTGSNQPQH
clone size: NA; V gene: TRBV7-9; J gene: TRBJ1-1; CDR3 protein: ASSLIPARRKAF
clone size: NA; V gene: TRBV30; J gene: TRBJ2-2; CDR3 protein: AWSENDRGDTGELF
clone size: NA; V gene: TRBV7-6; J gene: TRBJ2-1; CDR3 protein: ASSYRGREQF
clone size: NA; V gene: TRBV10-2; J gene: TRBJ1-2; CDR3 protein: ASSERLGYYGYT
clone size: once; V gene: TRBV10-3; J gene: TRBJ1-1; CDR3 protein: AIGGMNTEAF
clone size: NA; V gene: TRBV5-1; J gene: TRBJ2-3; CDR3 protein: ASSLGTSGGPLHYTQY
clone size: NA; V gene: TRBV7-9; J gene: TRBJ2-3; CDR3 protein: ASSLGAGDTQY
clone size: NA; V gene: TRBV7-2; J gene: TRBJ2-5; CDR3 protein: ASSLDRFQETQY
clone size: NA; V gene: TRBV5-1; J gene: TRBJ1-6; CDR3 protein: ASSLENSPLH
clone size: NA; V gene: TRBV19; J gene: TRBJ1-3; CDR3 protein: ASSTPGPDSGNTIY
clone size: NA; V gene: TRBV7-9; J gene: TRBJ2-2; CDR3 protein: ASSPHRTSGSIGELF
clone size: NA; V gene: TRBV1; J gene: TRBJ2-1; CDR3 protein: TSSQPRLAGGPDEQF
clone size: NA; V gene: TRBV7-9; J gene: TRBJ1-5; CDR3 protein: ASSLGDRGVNQPQH
clone size: NA; V gene: TRBV7-2; J gene: TRBJ2-2; CDR3 protein: ASSPDRGLGGELF
clone size: once; V gene: TRBV11-2; J gene: TRBJ2-3; CDR3 protein: ASSQGSGVTDTQY
clone size: NA; V gene: TRBV10-2; J gene: TRBJ2-7; CDR3 protein: ASRTSYEQY
clone size: NA; V gene: TRBV6-6; J gene: TRBJ2-3; CDR3 protein: ASSRDLLASTDTQY
clone size: once; V gene: TRBV27; J gene: TRBJ1-1; CDR3 protein: ASSLSDRANTEAF
clone size: NA; V gene: TRBV7-2; J gene: TRBJ2-7; CDR3 protein: ASSLSEGRAGQY
clone size: NA; V gene: TRBV7-9; J gene: TRBJ1-1; CDR3 protein: ASSLGTEAF